This T cell receptor beta chain was obtained from a study of cytomegalovirus exposure and HLA in healthy donors. Germline V gene data show CDR1 as SGHNT and CDR2 as YYREEE (reference sequence). The CDR3 spans 15 residues. V was trimmed by 1 base and J by 7 bases, leaving 17 bases between them. PCR was performed using 60 Vbeta and 13 Jbeta primers. The assay was immunoSEQ multiplex PCR, and TCRdb's table has in-frame clones only and misses some. The table lists about 76,000 clones, approximately 72% of them singletons, with approximately 8.9% in the top ten. Sample: PBMCs. This sequence was found in a woman aged 40 to 49 in good health and CMV-seropositive. The chain employs TRBV5-4 and TRBJ1-1; D is ambiguous. CDR3 in DNA: TGTGCCAGCAGCTTGTACGGACTCAACGACGGTGAAGCTTTCTTT. Protein product: CASSLYGLNDGEAFF.